This is a list of T cell receptor beta chains from one sample in a study of shared clonotypes between healthy human individuals. Profiling relied on immunoSEQ multiplex PCR, and the TCRdb table lists in-frame clones only, not all of them. Of some 530,000 clones in the sample, over 70% were seen once. Sequenced material: PBMCs. Receptors were obtained from a middle-aged woman in good health. Some clones in this sample may be carry-over from other donors' samples. The conserved cysteine and the conserved F or W are not part of the CDR3 here.

TRBV27,TRBJ2-7,ASSLNGGLVYEQY
TRBV9,TRBJ2-1,ASRPGTRSSYNEQF
TRBV5-1,TRBJ1-2,ASSLADRAPDYGYT
TRBV5-4,TRBJ1-2,ASRPMGSRGYT
TRBV30,TRBJ1-5,AWSVLGGGQPQH
TRBV15,TRBJ2-7,ATSPRKTSGVEQY
TRBV15,TRBJ1-2,ATSSSRGPGNT
TRBV11-2,TRBJ1-1,ASSLETRRDREAEAF
TRBV29-1,TRBJ2-5,SVEWAEETQY
TRBV5-6,TRBJ2-7,ASSEGTGAFYEQY
TRBV28,TRBJ2-3,ASIRLGPASTDTQY
TRBV5-6,TRBJ2-2,ASSFAPGPMFELF
TRBV5-1,TRBJ2-2,ASSLFGTSGAGELF
TRBV18,TRBJ2-7,ASSPGTGGSYEQY
TRBV6-1,TRBJ1-4,ASSEAQGAYEKLF
TRBV29-1,TRBJ1-4,SVVLGGEKLF
TRBV25-1,TRBJ2-7,ASSPRGLSEQY